This TCR beta chain was retrieved from a study of blood T cells in healthy people across ages. Combining a sample-barcoded 5' primer with a J-beta primer mix, a second PCR ran for about 7 to 12 cycles. TCRdb reprocessed the 5' RACE reads with MiXCR, giving one entry per CDR3 protein. The repertoire holds roughly 1.7 million distinct CDR3 sequences, with approximately 32% as singletons. CDR3 length: 16 amino acids. Trimming took 5 bases from V and 13 from J; bases not matched to a gene: 15. CDR1 and CDR2 (germline): KGHSH, LQKENI. The genes are TRBV18 and TRBJ2-4; TRBD2 matches 12 bases. The specimen was blood. This receptor was taken from a woman aged 25 to 39 in good health. CDR3 sequence reads: CASSTRLAGDLEEQYF. CDR3 sequence (DNA): TGTGCCAGCTCAACGAGACTAGCGGGGGACCTTGAAGAGCAGTACTTC.